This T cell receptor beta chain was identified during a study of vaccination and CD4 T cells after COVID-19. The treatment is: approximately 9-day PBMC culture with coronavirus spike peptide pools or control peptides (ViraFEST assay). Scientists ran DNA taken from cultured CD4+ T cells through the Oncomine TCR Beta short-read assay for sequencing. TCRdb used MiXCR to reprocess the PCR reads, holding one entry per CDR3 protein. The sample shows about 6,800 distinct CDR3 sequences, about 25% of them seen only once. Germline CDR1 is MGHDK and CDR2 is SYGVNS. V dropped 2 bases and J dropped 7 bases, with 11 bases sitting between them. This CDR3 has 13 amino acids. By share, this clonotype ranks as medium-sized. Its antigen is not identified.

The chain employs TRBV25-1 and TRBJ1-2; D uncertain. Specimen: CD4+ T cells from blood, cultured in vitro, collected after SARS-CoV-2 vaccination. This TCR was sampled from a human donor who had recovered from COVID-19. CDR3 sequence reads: CASSERQVGGYTF. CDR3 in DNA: TGTGCCAGCAGTGAACGGCAGGTTGGTGGCTACACCTTC.